This T cell receptor (beta chain) came from a study of blood T cells in healthy people across ages. Using a J-beta primer mix together with a sample-barcoded 5' primer, a second PCR was run for roughly 7 to 12 cycles. TCRdb re-analysed the 5' RACE reads in MiXCR, keeping a single row per CDR3 protein. The table lists about 1.4 million distinct CDR3 sequences, around 59% of them singletons, with under 8.5% in the top ten. The count of this clonotype is one. This CDR3 comprises 16 residues. The germline V and J ends were trimmed by 5 bases and 5 bases, with 24 bases remaining between them. Germline CDR1 reads DFQATT; CDR2 reads SNEGSKA (reference sequence).

Sequencing was performed on blood. This receptor was identified in a man younger than 35 in good health. V gene TRBV20-1 combines with J gene TRBJ1-2; D possibly corresponds to TRBD1 (5 bases). The CDR3: CSAFGHTRAVKYGYTF. Written as DNA, the CDR3 is TGCAGTGCTTTTGGCCACACCAGGGCGGTAAAATATGGCTACACCTTC.